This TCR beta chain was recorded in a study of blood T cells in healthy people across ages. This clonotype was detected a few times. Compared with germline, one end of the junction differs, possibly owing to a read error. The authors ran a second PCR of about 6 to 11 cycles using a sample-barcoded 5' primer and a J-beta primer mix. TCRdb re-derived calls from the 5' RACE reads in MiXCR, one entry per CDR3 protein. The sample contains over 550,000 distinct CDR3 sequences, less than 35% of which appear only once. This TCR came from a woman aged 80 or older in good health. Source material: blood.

CDR3 in DNA: TGCGCCAGCAGCTTGGAGACAGGGTTTTATGACTACACCTTC. Its translation is CASSLETGFYDYTF. The V gene is TRBV5-1, the J gene TRBJ1-2; TRBD1 matches at 7 bases. Germline CDR1 is SGHRS and CDR2 is YFSETQ. The CDR3 spans 14 residues.